The 30 T cell receptor beta chains below come from one sample, sequenced in a study of shared clonotypes between healthy human individuals. TCRdb's table, derived via immunoSEQ multiplex PCR, lists solely in-frame clones and lacks some. This table holds around 500,000 clones, around 75% found once. Sequenced sample: PBMCs. These receptors were obtained from a woman in her thirties or forties in good health. Some clones in this sample may be carry-over from other donors' samples.

Details on this clone: One base away lies a much larger clone, so this may be a sequencing read error. The chain joins TRBV9 to TRBJ2-3; a weak D match, TRBD2 (5 bases). The ends were cut back, 4 bases at V and 0 bases at J, with 9 bases in the middle. Per the germline V gene, CDR1 is SGDLS and CDR2 is YYNGEE. The CDR3 spans 14 residues. The CDR3 is CASSIAISTDTQYF. The CDR3 coding sequence is TGTGCCAGCAGCATAGCGATTAGCACAGATACGCAGTATTTT.

The chain recombines TRBV19 with TRBJ2-5; possible D gene TRBD1, 5 bases. This CDR3 spans 14 amino acids. Germline values: CDR1 LNHDA, CDR2 SQIVND (reference sequence). Trimming removed 3 bases at V and 5 bases at J, with 13 bases between. The CDR3 nucleotides are TGTGCCAGTAGTATGGTGGGCAGGGTGGAGACCCAGTACTTC. Its protein product is CASSMVGRVETQYF. The whole variable domain, remainder taken from reference TRBV19 and TRBJ2-5, is DGGITQSPKYLFRKEGQNVTLSCEQNLNHDAMYWYRQDPGQGLRLIYYSQIVNDFQKGDIAEGYSVSREKKESFPLTVTSAQKNPTAFYLCASSMVGRVETQYFGPGTRLLVL.

About this clone itself: This CDR3 is also generated by other DNA sequences in the sample. V gene TRBV4-3 combines with J gene TRBJ2-7; 9 bases agree with TRBD2. The V gene's germline CDR1 is LGHNA and CDR2 YSLEER. Trimming cost V 0 bases and J 0 bases; bases outside gene matches: 3. The CDR3 has 16 residues. The CDR3 sequence is CASSQDPTSGSYEQYF. The CDR3 DNA reads as TGCGCCAGCAGCCAAGACCCGACTAGCGGCTCCTACGAGCAGTACTTC.

The chain employs TRBV9 and TRBJ2-7; D is undetermined. The germline V gene has CDR1 SGDLS and CDR2 YYNGEE. CDR3 size: 14 residues. V was cut by 0 bases and J by 3 bases, with 10 bases left in between. DNA of the CDR3: TGTGCCAGCAGCGTAGGGAATTCGGGCTACGAGCAGTACTTC. This sequence encodes CASSVGNSGYEQYF.

The V gene is TRBV9, the J gene TRBJ2-7; D tentatively fits TRBD1 or TRBD2 (5 bases each). The V gene's germline CDR1 is SGDLS and CDR2 YYNGEE. V lost 0 bases and J lost 4, with 14 bases in between. There are 15 residues in the CDR3. CDR3 DNA sequence: TGTGCCAGCAGCGTAGACGTTCAGGGAGTATACGAGCAGTACTTC. Its protein product is CASSVDVQGVYEQYF.

The chain couples TRBV9 to TRBJ2-2, with a tentative D call TRBD2 (5 bases). The CDR3 is made up of 19 amino acids. In germline, CDR1 is SGDLS, CDR2 YYNGEE. V was trimmed by 0 bases and J by 5 bases, leaving 23 bases between them. For the CDR3, the DNA is TGTGCCAGCAGCGTAGCGTGGACTCTCACCGGCGTCCGGACCGGGGAGCTGTTTTTT. This gives the protein CASSVAWTLTGVRTGELFF.

This clone came up once. The rearrangement joins TRBV4-2 to TRBJ1-5; the D is unclear. The germline V and J ends were trimmed by 0 bases and 0 bases, with 9 bases remaining between them. CDR1 and CDR2 (germline): LGHNA, YNFKEQ. The CDR3 has 16 residues. CDR3 nucleotides: TGTGCCAGCAGCCAAGACCGGGTTAATAGCAATCAGCCCCAGCATTTT. Amino acids: CASSQDRVNSNQPQHF.

The CDR3 DNA sequence: TGTGCCAGCAGGCCACAGGGGGCTGCGGAGACCCAGTACTTC. Amino acids: CASRPQGAAETQYF. V and J are TRBV2 and TRBJ2-5, with 9 bases aligning to TRBD1. CDR3 length: 14 residues. V trimming: 6 bases; J trimming: 5 bases; junction bases outside the gene matches: 7. Germline CDR1 reads SNHLY; CDR2 reads FYNNEI.

J is TRBJ1-2 and V is TRBV28, with 12 bases lining up with TRBD1. The germline gives CDR1 MDHEN, CDR2 SYDVKM. The trim removed 11 bases at V and 5 bases at J, leaving 15 bases unmatched. This CDR3 region has 16 residues. The DNA of the CDR3 is TGTGCCTTACTAGGGACAGGGGGCGGAAAACAATATGGCTACACCTTC. Encoded protein: CALLGTGGGKQYGYTF.

This chain links TRBV7-8 with TRBJ2-1; 8 bases map to TRBD1. Germline-derived CDR1 and CDR2 are SGHVS and FQNEAQ. This CDR3 contains 14 residues. V was pared by 0 bases and J by 7 bases, with 2 bases of the junction left unmatched. This CDR3 reads CASSLATGVNEQFF. The CDR3 nucleotides read TGTGCCAGCAGCTTAGCGACAGGGGTGAATGAGCAGTTCTTC.

This chain connects TRBV28 to TRBJ1-4, with TRBD1 matching over 10 bases. This CDR3 spans 15 amino acids. Trimming at V came to 7 bases and at J to 8 bases, leaving 10 bases not matched to a gene. Germline V gene lookup returns CDR1 MDHEN and CDR2 SYDVKM. CDR3 protein: CASTTRQGAREKLFF. The CDR3 DNA reads TGTGCCAGCACGACCAGACAGGGGGCGCGGGAAAAACTGTTTTTT.

V and J are TRBV9 and TRBJ2-1; 7 bases line up with TRBD2. Unmatched junction bases numbered 16, after V lost 2 bases and J lost 8 bases. The germline V gene has CDR1 SGDLS and CDR2 YYNGEE. The CDR3 length is 17 residues. CDR3 sequence: CASSVHPARGSDDEQFF. The CDR3 DNA follows: TGTGCCAGCAGCGTCCATCCCGCCCGCGGGAGCGATGATGAGCAGTTCTTC.

The genes are TRBV4-2 and TRBJ2-3; 8 nucleotides align to TRBD1. Germline V CDR1 and CDR2: LGHNA, YNFKEQ. The V gene end was trimmed by 3 bases and the J gene end by 2 bases; junction bases not matched to a gene: 7. This CDR3 is 16 amino acids long. CDR3 loop: CASSHPQGDITDTQYF. The CDR3 DNA reads as TGTGCCAGCAGCCACCCACAGGGGGATATCACAGATACGCAGTATTTT.

The rearrangement uses TRBV25-1 and TRBJ1-5, with TRBD1 matching 9 bases. V was pared by 4 bases and J by 4 bases, with 2 bases of the junction left unmatched. This CDR3 has 14 amino acids. The germline CDR1 and CDR2 sequences are MGHDK and SYGVNS. The CDR3 spells CASSGDRANQPQHF. DNA of the CDR3: TGTGCCAGCAGTGGGGACAGGGCTAATCAGCCCCAGCATTTT. Using reference TRBV25-1 and TRBJ1-5 for the parts outside the CDR3, the full variable domain is EADIYQTPRYLVIGTGKKITLECSQTMGHDKMYWYQQDPGMELHLIHYSYGVNSTEKGDLSSESTVSRIRTEHFPLTLESARPSHTSQYLCASSGDRANQPQHFGDGTRLSIL.

The V and J genes are TRBV10-3 and TRBJ2-2; D is unresolved. The CDR3 sequence is 13 residues long. CDR1 and CDR2 (germline): ENHRY, SYGVKD. V was pared by 2 bases and J by 7 bases, with 8 bases between. The CDR3 loop is CAISEVAYGELFF. Here the CDR3 DNA reads TGTGCCATCAGTGAGGTGGCATACGGGGAGCTGTTTTTT.

The rearrangement links TRBV19 to TRBJ2-1; D possibly matches TRBD1 or TRBD2 (5 bases each). Trimming left V 3 bases short and J 0 bases short, with 6 bases between. The CDR3 is 14 residues long. In germline, CDR1 is LNHDA, CDR2 SQIVND (reference sequence). The CDR3: CASSMGVSYNEQFF. The CDR3 nucleotides read TGTGCCAGTAGTATGGGGGTCTCCTACAATGAGCAGTTCTTC.

This sequence joins TRBV7-2 and TRBJ1-2, with 8 bases identical to TRBD1. Germline CDR1 SGHTA, CDR2 FQGNSA. The CDR3 consists of 16 residues. J gave up 4 bases and V 4 bases, and 11 bases lay outside the gene matches. As DNA, the CDR3 is TGTGCCAGCAGCTATTCAGGGGGCCCTGCCCTCTATGGCTACACCTTC. It specifies CASSYSGGPALYGYTF.

The chain has TRBV5-1 and TRBJ2-7; weak D call: TRBD1 (5 bases). CDR1 is SGHRS, CDR2 YFSETQ, per germline. Trimming stripped 1 base from V and 1 base from J, with 12 bases between. The CDR3 has 15 amino acids. This chain's CDR3 is CASSLMSGPSYEQYF. The CDR3 DNA reads as TGCGCCAGCAGCTTGATGTCAGGGCCGTCCTACGAGCAGTACTTC.

The rearrangement links TRBV4-1 to TRBJ1-2; no clear D. The germline gives CDR1 MGHRA, CDR2 YSYEKL. The CDR3 covers 14 residues. The V end was cut by 1 base, the J end by 2 bases, with 8 bases between. The CDR3 nucleotides are TGCGCCAGCAGCCAAGTGTCGGGGAACTATGGCTACACCTTC. It specifies CASSQVSGNYGYTF.

V is TRBV7-8 and J is TRBJ1-1; 11 bases line up with TRBD1. The V gene end was trimmed by 2 bases and the J gene end by 7 bases; junction bases not matched to a gene: 3. The CDR3 is 14 residues long. Germline CDR1 SGHVS, CDR2 FQNEAQ. The CDR3 nucleotides read TGTGCCAGCAGCTTATCCGGGACAGGGGGTGAAGCTTTCTTT. Its protein product is CASSLSGTGGEAFF.

In DNA form, the CDR3 reads TGTGCCGCCGGGACGAATCAAGAGACCCAGTACTTC. It yields the protein CAAGTNQETQYF. This sequence joins TRBV10-3 and TRBJ2-5; D tentatively fits TRBD1 or TRBD2 (5 bases each). This CDR3 is 12 amino acids long. The germline CDR1 and CDR2 sequences are ENHRY and SYGVKD. V was clipped by 11 bases and J by 2 bases, with 12 bases between them.

The rearrangement joins TRBV5-1 to TRBJ2-3; possible D gene TRBD2, 6 bases. Germline V lookup: CDR1 SGHRS, CDR2 YFSETQ. Deletions cut 0 bases from V and 5 bases from J, with 10 bases between. The CDR3 covers 14 residues. CDR3 bases: TGCGCCAGCAGCTTGGAGCGAGCGGGAGATACGCAGTATTTT. Translating it yields CASSLERAGDTQYF.

This chain joins TRBV6-1 and TRBJ2-6; a possible D gene is TRBD2 (6 bases). Trimming pared 4 bases from V and 3 bases from J, leaving 7 bases between. CDR1 is MNHNS, CDR2 SASEGT, per germline. The CDR3 is made up of 14 amino acids. The CDR3 sequence is CASSGRGGANVLTF. The CDR3 DNA sequence: TGTGCCAGCAGTGGGAGGGGTGGGGCCAACGTCCTGACTTTC.

CDR3 sequence reads: CASSQNQKRSDTQYF. The CDR3 DNA is TGTGCCAGCAGCCAAAACCAAAAGAGATCAGATACGCAGTATTTT. The chain links TRBV4-2 to TRBJ2-3; D gene uncertain. Germline V CDR1 and CDR2: LGHNA, YNFKEQ. CDR3 length: 15 residues. The V gene lost 2 bases and the J gene lost 4 bases, with 13 bases spanning the gap.

The chain is built from TRBV6-5 and TRBJ1-5; no reliable D call. This CDR3 is built from 14 residues. CDR1 and CDR2 (germline): MNHEY, SVGAGI. The V gene lost 7 bases and the J gene lost 0 bases, with 10 bases spanning the gap. As DNA, the CDR3 is TGTGCCAGCAAAGCCCCAGGTAGCAATCAGCCCCAGCATTTT. This gives the protein CASKAPGSNQPQHF.

The CDR3 here is CASSGLKETQYF. CDR3 bases: TGTGCCAGCAGTGGACTAAAAGAGACCCAGTACTTC. This chain links TRBV2 with TRBJ2-5, with TRBD2 as a possible D gene (5 bases). The CDR3 has 12 amino acids. Trimming removed 4 bases at V and 3 bases at J, with 6 bases between. From germline, CDR1 is SNHLY and CDR2 FYNNEI.

This chain joins TRBV6-1 and TRBJ2-7; the D is unclear. V was cut by 0 bases and J by 6 bases, with 12 bases left in between. Per the germline V gene, CDR1 is MNHNS and CDR2 is SASEGT. CDR3 size: 14 residues. The CDR3 nucleotides are TGTGCCAGCAGTGAAGCCCTGGGAATAGGCGAGCAGTACTTC. This gives the protein CASSEALGIGEQYF.

The chain joins TRBV2 to TRBJ1-3; D is ambiguous. The V gene's germline CDR1 is SNHLY and CDR2 FYNNEI. This CDR3 has 12 amino acids. Between the trimmed V and J ends, which lost 2 bases and 4 bases, there was a span of 3 bases. The DNA for the CDR3 is TGTGCCAGCAGTGAAACGGGAAACACCATATATTTT. The encoded protein is CASSETGNTIYF.

The rearrangement links TRBV19 to TRBJ1-2; TRBD1 matches at 12 bases. This CDR3 has 15 residues. Germline lookup yields CDR1 LNHDA and CDR2 SQIVND (reference sequence). J lost 7 bases, V lost 3 bases, and 6 bases had no gene match. CDR3 sequence: CASSIPGQGATGYTF. The CDR3 DNA sequence: TGTGCCAGTAGTATTCCGGGACAGGGGGCGACTGGCTACACCTTC.

The rearrangement links TRBV11-2 to TRBJ2-5, with TRBD1 matching over 8 bases. Germline CDR1 and CDR2: SGHAT and FQNNGV. The J segment lost 3 bases and the V segment lost 5 bases, leaving 2 bases of the junction unmatched. This CDR3 has 13 amino acids. CDR3 region: CASSQDREETQYF. Written as DNA, the CDR3 is TGTGCCAGCAGCCAGGACAGGGAAGAGACCCAGTACTTC.